What follows describes a single TCR beta chain. The antigen it recognizes is unknown. No per-base quality is available; no much larger clone lies one base away. CDR1 SGHDT and CDR2 YYEEEE were looked up in the germline V gene. The V and J ends are trimmed by 3 bases and 4 bases, leaving 13 bases between them. Taken from cysteine to phenylalanine, the CDR3 has 14 residues. This entry keeps only the CDR3 DNA: 42 bases, framed from base 1. In this study, focal radiation therapy paired with CTLA-4 blockade (ipilimumab) was tested in patients who had chemo-refractory metastatic non-small-cell lung cancer. This entry comes from a study of radiotherapy plus CTLA-4 blockade in lung cancer (dated by TCRdb to 2016 to 2019). At the level of the whole study: Among the enrolled patients, roughly 17% had an objective response, and about 29% reached disease control.

Libraries were prepared through the immunoSEQ multiplex PCR assay. TCRdb stores this immuneACCESS table with in-frame sequences only. Part of the clones is absent; in the studies checked, under half of the shortfall reflects unresolved V genes, and no reason is known for the rest. In all, the sample holds about 120,000 clones, and more than 80% of those were seen once. 6.9% of the sample belongs to the ten largest clones. What the study reported, not specific to this receptor: Increased serum interferon-beta after radiation, together with early dynamic changes in blood T cell clones, were reported to be the strongest predictors of response. After treatment with radiotherapy and ipilimumab, TCR clones that originated in tumors expanded in peripheral blood.

This TCR was sampled from a human donor with non-small cell lung cancer that progressed on radiotherapy plus ipilimumab. Recombination joined TRBV5-6 with TRBJ1-2, with the D gene call left open. This sample comprised peripheral blood, obtained from a patient treated with radiotherapy plus ipilimumab. CDR3 region: CASSSTAVIYGYTF. The DNA reads as follows: TGTGCCAGCAGCTCAACCGCGGTGATCTATGGCTACACCTTC.